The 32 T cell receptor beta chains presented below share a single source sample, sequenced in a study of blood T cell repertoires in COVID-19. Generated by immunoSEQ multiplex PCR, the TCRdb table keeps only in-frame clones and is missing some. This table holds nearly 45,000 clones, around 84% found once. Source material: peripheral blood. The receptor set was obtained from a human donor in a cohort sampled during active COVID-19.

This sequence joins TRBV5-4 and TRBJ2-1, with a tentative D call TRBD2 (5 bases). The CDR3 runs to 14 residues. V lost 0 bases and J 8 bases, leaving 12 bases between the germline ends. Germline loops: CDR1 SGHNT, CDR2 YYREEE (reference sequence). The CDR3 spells CASSLVSGIDEQFF. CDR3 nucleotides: TGTGCCAGCAGCTTGGTGTCGGGGATCGATGAGCAGTTCTTC.

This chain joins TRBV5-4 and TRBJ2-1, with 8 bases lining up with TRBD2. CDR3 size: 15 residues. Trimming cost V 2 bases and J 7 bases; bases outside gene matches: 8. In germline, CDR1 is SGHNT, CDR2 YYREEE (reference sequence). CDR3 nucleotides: TGTGCCAGCAGCTTCGGGGGGGGGCCCGTTAATGAGCAGTTCTTC. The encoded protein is CASSFGGGPVNEQFF.

The CDR3 DNA follows: TGTGCCACCCGTGGAGGGAAAGCGTCCTACGAGCAGTACGTC. This sequence encodes CATRGGKASYEQYV. This sequence joins TRBV28 and TRBJ2-7; perhaps TRBD2 as D (6 bases). V lost 10 bases and J lost 1, with 17 bases in between. The CDR3 runs 14 residues. CDR1 is MDHEN and CDR2 is SYDVKM in the germline V gene.

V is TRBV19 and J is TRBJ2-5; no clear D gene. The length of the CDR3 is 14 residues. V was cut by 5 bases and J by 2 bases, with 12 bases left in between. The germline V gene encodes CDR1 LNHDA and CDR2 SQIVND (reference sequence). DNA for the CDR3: TGTGCCAGTAGTTTTCTCCAGGATCAAGAGACCCAGTACTTC. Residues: CASSFLQDQETQYF.

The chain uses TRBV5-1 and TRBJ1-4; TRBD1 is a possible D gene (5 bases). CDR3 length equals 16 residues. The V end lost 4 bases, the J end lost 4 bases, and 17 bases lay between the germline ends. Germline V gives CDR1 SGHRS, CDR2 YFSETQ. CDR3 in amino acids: CASSPPVGGDNEKLFF. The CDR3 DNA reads TGCGCCAGCAGCCCCCCCGTGGGAGGGGATAATGAAAAACTGTTTTTT.

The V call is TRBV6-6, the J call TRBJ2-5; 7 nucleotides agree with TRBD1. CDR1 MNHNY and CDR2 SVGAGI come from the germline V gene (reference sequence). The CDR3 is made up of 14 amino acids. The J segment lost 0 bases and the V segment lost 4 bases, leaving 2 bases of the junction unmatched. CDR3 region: CASSSQGYQETQYF. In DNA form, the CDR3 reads TGTGCCAGCAGTTCACAGGGGTACCAAGAGACCCAGTACTTC.

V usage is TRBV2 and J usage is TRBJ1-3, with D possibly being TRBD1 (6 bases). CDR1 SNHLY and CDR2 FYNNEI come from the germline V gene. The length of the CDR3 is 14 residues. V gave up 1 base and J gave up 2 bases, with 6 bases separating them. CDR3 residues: CASSEGTAGNTIYF. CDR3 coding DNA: TGTGCCAGCAGTGAAGGGACAGCTGGAAACACCATATATTTT.

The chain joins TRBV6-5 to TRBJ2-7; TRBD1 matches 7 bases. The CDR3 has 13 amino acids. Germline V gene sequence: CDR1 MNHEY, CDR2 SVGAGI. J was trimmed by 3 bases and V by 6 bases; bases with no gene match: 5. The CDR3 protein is CASRTGQNYEQYF. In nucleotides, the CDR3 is TGTGCCAGCAGGACGGGACAGAACTACGAGCAGTACTTC.

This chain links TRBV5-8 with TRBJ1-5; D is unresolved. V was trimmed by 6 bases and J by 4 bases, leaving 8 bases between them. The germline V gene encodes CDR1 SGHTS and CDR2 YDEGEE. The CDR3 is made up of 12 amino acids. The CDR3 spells CASIRENQPQHF. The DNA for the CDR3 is TGTGCCAGCATCCGGGAAAATCAGCCCCAGCATTTT.

The CDR3 coding sequence is TGTGCCAGCAGCTTAGGGAGGGGTAATCAGCCCCAGCATTTT. It encodes CASSLGRGNQPQHF. V and J are TRBV7-9 and TRBJ1-5; TRBD1 is a possible D gene (5 bases). Per the germline V gene, CDR1 is SEHNR and CDR2 is FQNEAQ (reference sequence). Trimming took 1 base from V and 4 from J, leaving 8 bases between them. The CDR3 runs 14 residues.

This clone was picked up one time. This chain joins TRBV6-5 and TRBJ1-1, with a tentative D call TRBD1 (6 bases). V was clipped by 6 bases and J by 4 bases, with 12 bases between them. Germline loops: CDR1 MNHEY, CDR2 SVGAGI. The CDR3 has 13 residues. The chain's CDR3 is CASSKGRGTEAFF. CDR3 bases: TGTGCCAGCAGCAAGGGCAGGGGCACTGAAGCTTTCTTT.

The CDR3 coding sequence is TGCGCCAGCAGCTTAGGTTATCAGGGGAACACTGAAGCTTTCTTT. It specifies CASSLGYQGNTEAFF. The chain uses TRBV5-1 and TRBJ1-1; D possibly corresponds to TRBD1 (5 bases). Per the germline V gene, CDR1 is SGHRS and CDR2 is YFSETQ. The CDR3 length is 15 residues. V was trimmed by 2 bases and J by 1 base, leaving 12 bases between them.

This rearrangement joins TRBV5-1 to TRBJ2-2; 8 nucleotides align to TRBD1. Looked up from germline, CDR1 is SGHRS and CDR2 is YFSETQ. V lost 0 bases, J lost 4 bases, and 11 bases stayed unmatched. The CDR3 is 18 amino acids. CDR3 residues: CASSLVQGQATSTGELFF. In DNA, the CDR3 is TGCGCCAGCAGCTTGGTGCAGGGACAGGCAACTTCCACCGGGGAGCTGTTTTTT.

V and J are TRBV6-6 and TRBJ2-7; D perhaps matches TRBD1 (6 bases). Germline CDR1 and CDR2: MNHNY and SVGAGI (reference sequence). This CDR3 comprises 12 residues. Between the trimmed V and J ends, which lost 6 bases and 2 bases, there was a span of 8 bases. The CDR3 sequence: CASSRGTYEQYV. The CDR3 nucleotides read TGTGCCAGCAGCAGGGGCACCTACGAGCAGTACGTC.

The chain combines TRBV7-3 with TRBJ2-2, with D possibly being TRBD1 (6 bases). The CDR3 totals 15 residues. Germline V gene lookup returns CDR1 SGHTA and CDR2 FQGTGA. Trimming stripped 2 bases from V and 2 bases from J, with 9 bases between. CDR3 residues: CASSLQGPNTGELFF. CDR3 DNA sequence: TGTGCCAGCAGCTTACAGGGGCCAAACACCGGGGAGCTGTTTTTT.

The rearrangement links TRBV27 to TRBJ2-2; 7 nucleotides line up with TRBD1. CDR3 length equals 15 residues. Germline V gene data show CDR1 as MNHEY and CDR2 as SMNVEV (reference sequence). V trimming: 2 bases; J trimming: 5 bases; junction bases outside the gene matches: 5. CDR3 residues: CASSLGFRGTGELFF. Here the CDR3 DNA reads TGTGCCAGCAGTTTAGGATTCAGGGGGACCGGGGAGCTGTTTTTT.

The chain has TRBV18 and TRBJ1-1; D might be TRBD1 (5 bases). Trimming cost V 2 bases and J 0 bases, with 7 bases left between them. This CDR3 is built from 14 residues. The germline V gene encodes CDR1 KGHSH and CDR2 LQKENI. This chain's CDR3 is CASSPIRVNTEAFF. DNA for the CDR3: TGTGCCAGCTCACCAATCAGGGTGAACACTGAAGCTTTCTTT.

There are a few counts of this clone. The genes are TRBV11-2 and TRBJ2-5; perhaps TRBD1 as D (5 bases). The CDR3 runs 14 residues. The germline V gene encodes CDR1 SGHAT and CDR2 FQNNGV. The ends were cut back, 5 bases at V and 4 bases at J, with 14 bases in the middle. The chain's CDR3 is CASSQGDLGETQYF. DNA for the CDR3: TGTGCCAGCAGCCAAGGGGATTTGGGAGAGACCCAGTACTTC. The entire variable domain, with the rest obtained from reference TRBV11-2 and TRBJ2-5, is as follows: EAGVAQSPRYKIIEKRQSVAFWCNPISGHATLYWYQQILGQGPKLLIQFQNNGVVDDSQLPKDRFSAERLKGVDSTLKIQPAKLEDSAVYLCASSQGDLGETQYFGPGTRLLVL.

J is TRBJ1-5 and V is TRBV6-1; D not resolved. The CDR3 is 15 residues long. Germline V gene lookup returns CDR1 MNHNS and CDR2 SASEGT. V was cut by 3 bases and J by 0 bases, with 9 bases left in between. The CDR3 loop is CASSEVFYSNQPQHF. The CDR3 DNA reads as TGTGCCAGCAGTGAGGTGTTCTATAGCAATCAGCCCCAGCATTTT.

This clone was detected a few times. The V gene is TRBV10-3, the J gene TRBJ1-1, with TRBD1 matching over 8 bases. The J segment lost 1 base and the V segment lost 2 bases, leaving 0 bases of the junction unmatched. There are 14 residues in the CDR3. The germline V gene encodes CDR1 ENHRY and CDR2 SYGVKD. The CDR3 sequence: CAISEGTGNTEAFF. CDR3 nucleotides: TGTGCCATCAGTGAGGGGACAGGGAACACTGAAGCTTTCTTT.

The CDR3 protein is CASRRAGGQETQYF. CDR3 DNA sequence: TGTGCCAGCAGGAGGGCGGGGGGACAAGAGACCCAGTACTTC. This sequence joins TRBV3-1 (or the pseudogene TRBV3-2) and TRBJ2-5, with 8 nucleotides matching TRBD2. The CDR3 is 14 residues long. Trimming cost V 6 bases and J 2 bases; bases outside gene matches: 5. Looked up from germline, CDR1 is LGHDT and CDR2 is YNNKEL (reference sequence).

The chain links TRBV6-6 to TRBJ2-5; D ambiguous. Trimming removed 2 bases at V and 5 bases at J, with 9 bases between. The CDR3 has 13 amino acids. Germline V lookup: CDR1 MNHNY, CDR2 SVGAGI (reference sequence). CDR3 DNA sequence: TGTGCCAGCAGTTACGGTAGTTTGGAGACCCAGTACTTC. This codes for CASSYGSLETQYF.

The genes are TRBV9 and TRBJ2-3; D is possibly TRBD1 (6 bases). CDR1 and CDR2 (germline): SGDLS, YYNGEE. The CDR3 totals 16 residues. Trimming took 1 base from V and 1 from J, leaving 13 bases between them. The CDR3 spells CASSVSGAGGTDTQYF. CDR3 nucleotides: TGTGCCAGCAGCGTAAGTGGGGCAGGGGGCACAGATACGCAGTATTTT.

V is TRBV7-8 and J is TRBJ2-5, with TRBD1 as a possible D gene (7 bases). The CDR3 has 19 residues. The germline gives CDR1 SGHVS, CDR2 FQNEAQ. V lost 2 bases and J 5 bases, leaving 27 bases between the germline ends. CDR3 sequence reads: CASSLSPGLWARGRETQYF. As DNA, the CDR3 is TGTGCCAGCAGCTTAAGCCCCGGGTTGTGGGCCAGGGGGAGGGAGACCCAGTACTTC. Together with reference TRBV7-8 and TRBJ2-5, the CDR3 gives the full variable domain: GAGVSQSPRYKVAKRGQDVALRCDPISGHVSLFWYQQALGQGPEFLTYFQNEAQLDKSGLPSDRFFAERPEGSVSTLKIQRTQQEDSAVYLCASSLSPGLWARGRETQYFGPGTRLLVL.

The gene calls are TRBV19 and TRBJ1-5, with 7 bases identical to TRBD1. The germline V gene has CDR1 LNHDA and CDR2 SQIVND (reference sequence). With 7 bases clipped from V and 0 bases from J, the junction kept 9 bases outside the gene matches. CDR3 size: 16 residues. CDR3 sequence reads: CASTKGQPNSNQPQHF. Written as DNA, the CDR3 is TGTGCCAGTACAAAGGGACAGCCAAATAGCAATCAGCCCCAGCATTTT.

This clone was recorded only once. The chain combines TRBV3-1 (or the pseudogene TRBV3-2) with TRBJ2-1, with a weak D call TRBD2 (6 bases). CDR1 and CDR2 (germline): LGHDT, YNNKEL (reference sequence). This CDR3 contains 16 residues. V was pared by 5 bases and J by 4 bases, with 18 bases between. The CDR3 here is CASSARRLGTYNEQFF. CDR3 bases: TGTGCCAGCAGCGCACGACGACTAGGAACTTACAATGAGCAGTTCTTC.

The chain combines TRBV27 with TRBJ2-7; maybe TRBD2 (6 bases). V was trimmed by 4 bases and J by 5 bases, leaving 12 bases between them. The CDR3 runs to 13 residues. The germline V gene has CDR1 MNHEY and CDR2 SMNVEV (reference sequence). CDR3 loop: CASSWGVGHEQYV. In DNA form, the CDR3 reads TGTGCCAGCAGTTGGGGGGTGGGGCACGAGCAGTACGTC.

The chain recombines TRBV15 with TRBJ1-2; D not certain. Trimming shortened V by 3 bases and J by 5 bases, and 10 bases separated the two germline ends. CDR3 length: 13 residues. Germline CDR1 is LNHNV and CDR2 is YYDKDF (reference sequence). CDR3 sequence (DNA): TGTGCCACCAGCAGGGGCCTCCATTATGGCTACACCTTC. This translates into CATSRGLHYGYTF.

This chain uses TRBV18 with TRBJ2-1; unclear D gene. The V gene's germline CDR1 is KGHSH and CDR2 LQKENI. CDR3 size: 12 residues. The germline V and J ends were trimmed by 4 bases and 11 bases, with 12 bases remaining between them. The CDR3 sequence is CASSRRPEQQFF. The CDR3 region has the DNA TGTGCCAGCTCACGGAGACCAGAGCAGCAGTTCTTC.

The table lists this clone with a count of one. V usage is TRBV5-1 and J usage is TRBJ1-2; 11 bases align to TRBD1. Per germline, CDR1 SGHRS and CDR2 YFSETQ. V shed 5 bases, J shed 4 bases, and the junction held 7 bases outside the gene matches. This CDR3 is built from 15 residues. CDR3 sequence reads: CASREGQGAFYGYTF. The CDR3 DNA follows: TGCGCCAGCAGAGAAGGACAGGGGGCTTTCTATGGCTACACCTTC.

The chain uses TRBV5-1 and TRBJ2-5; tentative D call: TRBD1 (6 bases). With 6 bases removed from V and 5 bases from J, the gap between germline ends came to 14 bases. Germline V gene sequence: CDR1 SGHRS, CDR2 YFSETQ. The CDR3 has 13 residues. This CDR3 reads CASKTGTGETQYF. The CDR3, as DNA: TGCGCCAGCAAAACAGGGACGGGTGAGACCCAGTACTTC. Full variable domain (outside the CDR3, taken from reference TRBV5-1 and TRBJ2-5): KAGVTQTPRYLIKTRGQQVTLSCSPISGHRSVSWYQQTPGQGLQFLFEYFSETQRNKGNFPGRFSGRQFSNSRSEMNVSTLELGDSALYLCASKTGTGETQYFGPGTRLLVL.

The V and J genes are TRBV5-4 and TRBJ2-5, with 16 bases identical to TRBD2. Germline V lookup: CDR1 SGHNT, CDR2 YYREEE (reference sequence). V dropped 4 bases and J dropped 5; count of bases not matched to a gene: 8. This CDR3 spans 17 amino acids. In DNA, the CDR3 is TGTGCCAGCAGCCCCGGGACTAGCGGGGGGGCCGGTGAGACCCAGTACTTC. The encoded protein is CASSPGTSGGAGETQYF.